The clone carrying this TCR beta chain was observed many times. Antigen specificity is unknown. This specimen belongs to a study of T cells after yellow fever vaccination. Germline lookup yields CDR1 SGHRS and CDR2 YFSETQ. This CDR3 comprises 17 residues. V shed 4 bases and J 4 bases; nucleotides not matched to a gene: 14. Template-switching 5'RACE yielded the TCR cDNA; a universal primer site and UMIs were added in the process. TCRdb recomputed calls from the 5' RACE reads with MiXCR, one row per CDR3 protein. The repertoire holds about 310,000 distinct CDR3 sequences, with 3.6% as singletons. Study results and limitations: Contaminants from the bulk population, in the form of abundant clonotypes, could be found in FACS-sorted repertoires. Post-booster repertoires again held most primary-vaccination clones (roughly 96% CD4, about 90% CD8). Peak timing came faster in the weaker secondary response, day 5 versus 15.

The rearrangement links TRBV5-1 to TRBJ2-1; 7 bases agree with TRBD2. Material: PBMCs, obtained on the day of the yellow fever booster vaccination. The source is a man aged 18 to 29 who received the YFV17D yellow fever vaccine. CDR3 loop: CASSPPPPGTTYNEQFF. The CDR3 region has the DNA TGCGCCAGCAGCCCCCCTCCTCCCGGGACTACATACAATGAGCAGTTCTTC.